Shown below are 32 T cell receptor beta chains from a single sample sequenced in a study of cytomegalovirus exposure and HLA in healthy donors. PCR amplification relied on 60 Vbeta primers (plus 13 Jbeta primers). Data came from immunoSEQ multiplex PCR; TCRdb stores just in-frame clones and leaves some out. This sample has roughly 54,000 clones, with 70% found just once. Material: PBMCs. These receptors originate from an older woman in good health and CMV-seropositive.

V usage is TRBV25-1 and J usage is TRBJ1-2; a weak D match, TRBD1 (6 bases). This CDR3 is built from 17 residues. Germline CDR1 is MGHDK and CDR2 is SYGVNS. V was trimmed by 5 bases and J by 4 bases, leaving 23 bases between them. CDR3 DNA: TGTGCCAGCAGTTCGATGGGGGCCTGGCGGGCCCTCTATGGCTACACCTTC. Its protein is CASSSMGAWRALYGYTF.

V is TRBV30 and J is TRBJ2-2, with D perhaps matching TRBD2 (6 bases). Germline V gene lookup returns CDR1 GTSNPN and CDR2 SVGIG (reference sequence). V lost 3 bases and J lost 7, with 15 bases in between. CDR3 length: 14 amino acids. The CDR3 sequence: CAWREGGEIGELFF. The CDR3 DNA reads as TGTGCCTGGAGAGAAGGCGGGGAGATCGGGGAGCTGTTTTTT.

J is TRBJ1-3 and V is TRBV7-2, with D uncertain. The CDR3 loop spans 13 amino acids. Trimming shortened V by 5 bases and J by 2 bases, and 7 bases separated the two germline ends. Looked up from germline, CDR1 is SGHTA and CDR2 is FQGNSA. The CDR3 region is CASSLSAGNTIYF. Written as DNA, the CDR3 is TGTGCCAGCAGCCTTTCGGCTGGAAACACCATATATTTT. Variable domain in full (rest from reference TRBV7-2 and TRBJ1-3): GAGVSQSPSNKVTEKGKDVELRCDPISGHTALYWYRQSLGQGLEFLIYFQGNSAPDKSGLPSDRFSAERTGGSVSTLTIQRTQQEDSAVYLCASSLSAGNTIYFGEGSWLTVV.

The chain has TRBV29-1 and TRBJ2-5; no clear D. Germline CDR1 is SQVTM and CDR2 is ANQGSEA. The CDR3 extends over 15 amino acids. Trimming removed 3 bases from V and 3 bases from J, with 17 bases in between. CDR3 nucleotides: TGCAGCGTTGATTCCCTCCGGCCGGGTGAAGAGACCCAGTACTTC. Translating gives CSVDSLRPGEETQYF.

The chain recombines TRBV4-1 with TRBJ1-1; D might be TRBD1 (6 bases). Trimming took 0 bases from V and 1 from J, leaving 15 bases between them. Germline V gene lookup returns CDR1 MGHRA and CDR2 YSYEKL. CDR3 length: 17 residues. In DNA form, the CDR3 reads TGCGCCAGCAGCCAAGATTTGTGGGGGCGAAGGAACACTGAAGCTTTCTTT. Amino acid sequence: CASSQDLWGRRNTEAFF.

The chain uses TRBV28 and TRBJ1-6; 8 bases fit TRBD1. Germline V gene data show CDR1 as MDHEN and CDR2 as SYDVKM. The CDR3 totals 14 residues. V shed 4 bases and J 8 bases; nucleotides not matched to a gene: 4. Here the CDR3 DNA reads TGTGCCAGCAGTTCCGGACAGGGAGATTCACCCCTCCACTTT. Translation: CASSSGQGDSPLHF.

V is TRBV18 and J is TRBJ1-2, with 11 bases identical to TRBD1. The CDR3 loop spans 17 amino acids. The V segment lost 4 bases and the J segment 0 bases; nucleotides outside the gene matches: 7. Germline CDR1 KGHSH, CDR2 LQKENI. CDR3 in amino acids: CASSLGTGGSSNYGYTF. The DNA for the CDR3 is TGTGCCAGCTCACTTGGGACAGGGGGATCTTCTAACTATGGCTACACCTTC.

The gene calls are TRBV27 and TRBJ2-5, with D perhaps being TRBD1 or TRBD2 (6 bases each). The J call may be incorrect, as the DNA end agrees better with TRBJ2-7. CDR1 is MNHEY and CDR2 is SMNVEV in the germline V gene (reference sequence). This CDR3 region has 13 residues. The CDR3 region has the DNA TGTGCCAGCAGTTCAGGAGGGGGCTACGAGCAGTACTTC. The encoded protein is CASSSGGGYEQYF.

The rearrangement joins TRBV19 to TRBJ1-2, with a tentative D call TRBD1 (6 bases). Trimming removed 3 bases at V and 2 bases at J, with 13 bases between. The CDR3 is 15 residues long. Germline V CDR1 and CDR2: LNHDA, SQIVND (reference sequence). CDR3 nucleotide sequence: TGTGCCAGTAGTATTTCGCAAACAGGGAACTATGGCTACACCTTC. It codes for CASSISQTGNYGYTF.

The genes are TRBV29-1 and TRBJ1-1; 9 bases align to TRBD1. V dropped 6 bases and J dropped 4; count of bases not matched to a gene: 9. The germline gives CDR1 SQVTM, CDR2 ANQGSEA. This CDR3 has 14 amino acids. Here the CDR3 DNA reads TGCAGCGTGGGTACCGGGACAGGGACCACTGAAGCTTTCTTT. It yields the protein CSVGTGTGTTEAFF.

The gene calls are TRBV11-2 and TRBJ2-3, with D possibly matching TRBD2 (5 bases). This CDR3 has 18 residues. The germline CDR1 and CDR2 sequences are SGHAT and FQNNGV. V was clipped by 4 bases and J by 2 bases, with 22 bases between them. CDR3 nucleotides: TGTGCCAGCAGCTCTCCTTTGACTTCGGGAAAACTCACAGATACGCAGTATTTT. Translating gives CASSSPLTSGKLTDTQYF.

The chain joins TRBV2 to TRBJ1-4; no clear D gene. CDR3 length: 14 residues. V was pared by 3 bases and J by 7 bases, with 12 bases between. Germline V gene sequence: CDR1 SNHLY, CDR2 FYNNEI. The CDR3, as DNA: TGTGCCAGCAGTGATGGCCAAACGGGTGAAAAACTGTTTTTT. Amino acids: CASSDGQTGEKLFF.

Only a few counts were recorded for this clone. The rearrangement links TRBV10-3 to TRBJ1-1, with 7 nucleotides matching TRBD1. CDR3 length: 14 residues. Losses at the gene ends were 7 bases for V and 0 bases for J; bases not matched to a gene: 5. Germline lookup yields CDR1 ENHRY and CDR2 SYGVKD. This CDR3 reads CAINPGQMNTEAFF. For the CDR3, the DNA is TGTGCCATCAACCCGGGACAGATGAACACTGAAGCTTTCTTT.

Here the CDR3 reads CASSLGQGSQPQHF. The DNA for the CDR3 is TGCGCCAGCAGCCTCGGACAGGGAAGTCAGCCCCAGCATTTT. This chain connects TRBV5-1 to TRBJ1-5, with 8 nucleotides matching TRBD1. This CDR3 spans 14 amino acids. V lost 4 bases to trimming and J lost 6 bases; unmatched junction nucleotides: 6. CDR1 and CDR2 (germline): SGHRS, YFSETQ. Full variable domain (rest looked up from reference TRBV5-1 and TRBJ1-5): KAGVTQTPRYLIKTRGQQVTLSCSPISGHRSVSWYQQTPGQGLQFLFEYFSETQRNKGNFPGRFSGRQFSNSRSEMNVSTLELGDSALYLCASSLGQGSQPQHFGDGTRLSIL.

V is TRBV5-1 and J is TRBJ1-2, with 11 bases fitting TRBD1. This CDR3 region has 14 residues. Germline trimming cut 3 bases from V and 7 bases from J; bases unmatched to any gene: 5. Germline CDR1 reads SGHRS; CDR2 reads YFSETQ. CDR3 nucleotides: TGCGCCAGCAGCTCTGGACAGGGGGCAGGTGGCTACACCTTC. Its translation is CASSSGQGAGGYTF.

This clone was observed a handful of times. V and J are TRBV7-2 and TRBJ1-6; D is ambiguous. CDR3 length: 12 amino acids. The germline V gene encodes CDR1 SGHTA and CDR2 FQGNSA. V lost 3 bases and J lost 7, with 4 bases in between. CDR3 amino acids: CASSFGNSPLHF. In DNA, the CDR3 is TGTGCCAGCAGCTTCGGGAATTCACCCCTCCACTTT.

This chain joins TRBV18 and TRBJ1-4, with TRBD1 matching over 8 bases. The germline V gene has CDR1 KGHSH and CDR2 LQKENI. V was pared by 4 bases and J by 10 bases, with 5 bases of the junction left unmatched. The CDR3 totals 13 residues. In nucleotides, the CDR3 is TGTGCCAGCTCACGAGGACAGGGAGGAAAACTGTTTTTT. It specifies CASSRGQGGKLFF.

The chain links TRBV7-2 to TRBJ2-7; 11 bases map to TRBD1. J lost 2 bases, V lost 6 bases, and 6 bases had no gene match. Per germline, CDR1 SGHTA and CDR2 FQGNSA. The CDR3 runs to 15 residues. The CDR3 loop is CASSSSGQGAYEQYF. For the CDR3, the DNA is TGTGCCAGCAGTTCCTCGGGACAGGGGGCCTACGAGCAGTACTTC.

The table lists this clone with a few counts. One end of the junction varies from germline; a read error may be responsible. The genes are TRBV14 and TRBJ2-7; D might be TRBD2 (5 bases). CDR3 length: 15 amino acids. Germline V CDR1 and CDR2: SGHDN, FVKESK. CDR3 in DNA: TGTGCCAGCAGCCATTTACTAGATCCCTCCAACGAGCAGTACTTC. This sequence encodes CASSHLLDPSNEQYF.

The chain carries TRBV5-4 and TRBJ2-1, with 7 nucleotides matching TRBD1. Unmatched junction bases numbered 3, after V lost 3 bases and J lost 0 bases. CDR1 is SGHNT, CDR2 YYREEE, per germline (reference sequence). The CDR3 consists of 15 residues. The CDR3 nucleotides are TGTGCCAGCAGCTCAAACAGGGGCTCCTACAATGAGCAGTTCTTC. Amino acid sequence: CASSSNRGSYNEQFF.

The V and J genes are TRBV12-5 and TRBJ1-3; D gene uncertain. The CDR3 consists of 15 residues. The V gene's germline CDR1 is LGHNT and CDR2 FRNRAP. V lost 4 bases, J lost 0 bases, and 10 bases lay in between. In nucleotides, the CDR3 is TGTGCTAGTGGTTGGGATGGAGGCTCTGGAAACACCATATATTTT. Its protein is CASGWDGGSGNTIYF. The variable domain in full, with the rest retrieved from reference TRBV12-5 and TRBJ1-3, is DARVTQTPRHKVTEMGQEVTMRCQPILGHNTVFWYRQTMMQGLELLAYFRNRAPLDDSGMPKDRFSAEMPDATLATLKIQPSEPRDSAVYFCASGWDGGSGNTIYFGEGSWLTVV.

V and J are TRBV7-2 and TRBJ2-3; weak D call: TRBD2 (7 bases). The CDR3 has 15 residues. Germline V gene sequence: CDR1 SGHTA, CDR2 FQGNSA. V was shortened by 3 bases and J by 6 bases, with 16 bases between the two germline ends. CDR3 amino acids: CASSFPGGAGDTQYF. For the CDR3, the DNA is TGTGCCAGCAGCTTCCCTGGGGGGGCAGGGGATACGCAGTATTTT.

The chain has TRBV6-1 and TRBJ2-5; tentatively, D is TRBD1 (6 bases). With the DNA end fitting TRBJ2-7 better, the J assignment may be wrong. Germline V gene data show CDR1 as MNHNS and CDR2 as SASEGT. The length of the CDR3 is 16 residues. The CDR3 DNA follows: TGTGCCAGCAGTGAATTTACAGGGACCCCCTCCTACGAGCAGTACTTC. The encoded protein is CASSEFTGTPSYEQYF.

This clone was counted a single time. The CDR3 bases are TGTGCCAGCAGCTTAAGTAGACTCTCACAAGAGACCCAGTACTTC. Encoded protein: CASSLSRLSQETQYF. The rearrangement links TRBV11-2 to TRBJ2-5; D is unclear. Germline CDR1 SGHAT, CDR2 FQNNGV. Trimming cost V 2 bases and J 2 bases, with 12 bases left between them. CDR3 length: 15 residues.

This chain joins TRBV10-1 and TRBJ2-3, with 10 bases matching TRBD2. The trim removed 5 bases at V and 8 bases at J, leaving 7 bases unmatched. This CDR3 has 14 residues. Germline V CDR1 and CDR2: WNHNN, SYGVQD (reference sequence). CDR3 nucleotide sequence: TGCGCCAGCAGTCCAACTAGCGGGGTCCCTACGCAGTATTTT. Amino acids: CASSPTSGVPTQYF.

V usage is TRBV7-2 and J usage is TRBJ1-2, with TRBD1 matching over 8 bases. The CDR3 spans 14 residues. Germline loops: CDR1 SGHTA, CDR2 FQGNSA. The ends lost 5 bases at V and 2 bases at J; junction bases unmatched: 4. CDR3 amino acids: CASSRQGTNYGYTF. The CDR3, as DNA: TGTGCCAGCAGCCGACAGGGGACCAACTATGGCTACACCTTC.

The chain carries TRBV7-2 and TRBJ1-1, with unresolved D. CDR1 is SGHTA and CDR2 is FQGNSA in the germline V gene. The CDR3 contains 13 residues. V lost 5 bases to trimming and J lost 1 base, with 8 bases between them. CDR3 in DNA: TGTGCCAGCAGCGCACACAGGAACACTGAAGCTTTCTTT. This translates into CASSAHRNTEAFF. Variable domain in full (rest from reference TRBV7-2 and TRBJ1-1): GAGVSQSPSNKVTEKGKDVELRCDPISGHTALYWYRQSLGQGLEFLIYFQGNSAPDKSGLPSDRFSAERTGGSVSTLTIQRTQQEDSAVYLCASSAHRNTEAFFGQGTRLTVV.

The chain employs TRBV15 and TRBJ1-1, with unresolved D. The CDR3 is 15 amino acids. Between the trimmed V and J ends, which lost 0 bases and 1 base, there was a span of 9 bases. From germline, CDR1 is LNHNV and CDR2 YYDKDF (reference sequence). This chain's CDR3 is CATSRDGQSNTEAFF. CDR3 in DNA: TGTGCCACCAGCAGAGATGGGCAGTCGAACACTGAAGCTTTCTTT.

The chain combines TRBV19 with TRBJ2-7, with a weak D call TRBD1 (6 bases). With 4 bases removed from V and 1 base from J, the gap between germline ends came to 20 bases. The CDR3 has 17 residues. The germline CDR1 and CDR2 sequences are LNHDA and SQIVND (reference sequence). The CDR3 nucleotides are TGTGCCAGTAGTACAGGGGACCCCTTCTTGAGGTCCTACGAGCAGTACTTC. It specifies CASSTGDPFLRSYEQYF.

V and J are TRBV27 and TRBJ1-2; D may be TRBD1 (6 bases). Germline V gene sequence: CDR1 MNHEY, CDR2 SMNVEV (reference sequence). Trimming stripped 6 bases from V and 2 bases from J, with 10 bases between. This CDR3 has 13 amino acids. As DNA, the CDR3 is TGTGCCAGCAGAGGGCAGGGGAACTATGGCTACACCTTC. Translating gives CASRGQGNYGYTF.

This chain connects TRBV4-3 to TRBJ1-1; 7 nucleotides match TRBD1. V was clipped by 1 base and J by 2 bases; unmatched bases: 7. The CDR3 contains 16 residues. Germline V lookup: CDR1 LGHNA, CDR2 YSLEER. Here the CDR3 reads CASSQGVRQGNTEAFF. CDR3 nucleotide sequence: TGCGCCAGCAGCCAAGGGGTTAGACAGGGTAACACTGAAGCTTTCTTT.

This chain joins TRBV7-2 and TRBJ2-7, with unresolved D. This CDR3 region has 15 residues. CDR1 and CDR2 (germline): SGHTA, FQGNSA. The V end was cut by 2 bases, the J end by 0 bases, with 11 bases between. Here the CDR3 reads CASSLSSQNSYEQYF. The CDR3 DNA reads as TGTGCCAGCAGCTTATCATCACAGAACTCCTACGAGCAGTACTTC.